This T cell receptor (beta chain) was obtained from a study of shared clonotypes between healthy human individuals. The overall study: Each donor contributed plates that comprised three CD4 naive, three CD4 memory, two CD8 naive and one CD8 memory.

Germline CDR1 is ENHRY and CDR2 is SYGVKD. The length of the CDR3 is 16 residues. V lost 4 bases, J lost 0 bases, and 16 bases lay in between. Recent vaccinations or acute infections were absent in the healthy HIV-negative adult donors. The data were produced by immunoSEQ multiplex PCR, yet TCRdb's version contains in-frame clones alone and is incomplete. The table records roughly 680,000 clones, approximately 77% of them present only once. The clonotype was recovered from a woman aged 30 to 39 in good health. The source material was memory CD4+ T cells sorted from blood. Noted subset: CD45RA-negative fraction. The rearrangement links TRBV10-3 to TRBJ2-7, with a possible D match to TRBD1 (6 bases). CDR3 sequence reads: CAISGSSGTSSYEQYF. The CDR3 DNA is TGTGCCATCAGTGGTTCCTCCGGGACAAGCTCCTACGAGCAGTACTTC.